These 11 T cell receptor beta chains share one sample of origin, sequenced in a study of shared clonotypes between healthy human individuals. Generated by immunoSEQ multiplex PCR, the TCRdb table keeps only in-frame clones and is missing some. The sample consists of around 2,000,000 clones, roughly 94% of them appearing once. Material for sequencing was naive CD4+ T cells sorted from blood. The subset denotes: CD45RA+ positively selected. The receptor set was obtained from a man younger than 30 in good health.

The chain joins TRBV9 to TRBJ2-7; D may match TRBD1 or TRBD2 (5 bases each). Germline-derived CDR1 and CDR2 are SGDLS and YYNGEE. This CDR3 region has 14 residues. Trimming left V 5 bases short and J 6 bases short, with 18 bases between. In nucleotides, the CDR3 is TGTGCCAGCAGTAGAATAGGTATTGGGGGCGAGCAGTACTTC. Protein: CASSRIGIGGEQYF.

The J gene is TRBJ2-7, the V gene TRBV18; tentative D call: TRBD1 (5 bases). The germline CDR1 and CDR2 sequences are KGHSH and LQKENI. The CDR3 consists of 14 residues. Between the trimmed V and J ends, which lost 6 bases and 2 bases, there was a span of 14 bases. The CDR3 nucleotides are TGTGCCAGCTCGTCGAAAAGGGGTCCCTACGAGCAGTACTTC. Its translation: CASSSKRGPYEQYF.

The chain carries TRBV30 and TRBJ1-5; D possibly corresponds to TRBD1 (5 bases). Per germline, CDR1 GTSNPN and CDR2 SVGIG (reference sequence). With 5 bases removed from V and 4 bases from J, the gap between germline ends came to 12 bases. This CDR3 contains 13 residues. CDR3 protein: CAWGDRGNQPQHF. The CDR3 DNA is TGTGCCTGGGGAGACCGGGGGAATCAGCCCCAGCATTTT.

The chain recombines TRBV20-1 with TRBJ2-1; possibly TRBD2 for D (7 bases). V shed 5 bases and J shed 9 bases, with 11 bases lying between them. Germline CDR1 DFQATT, CDR2 SNEGSKA (reference sequence). The CDR3 has 11 amino acids. This CDR3 reads CSAGGATEQFF. CDR3 nucleotide sequence: TGCAGTGCTGGGGGGGCTACTGAGCAGTTCTTC.

This rearrangement joins TRBV6-1 to TRBJ1-5; TRBD1 matches at 10 bases. The CDR3 runs to 19 residues. Losses at the gene ends were 2 bases for V and 4 bases for J; bases not matched to a gene: 14. Germline assignment: CDR1 MNHNS and CDR2 SASEGT. CDR3 in DNA: TGTGCCAGCAGTGAAAGGCCGACAGGGGGCTTGATTTCGAATCAGCCCCAGCATTTT. Translation gives CASSERPTGGLISNQPQHF.

The CDR3 region has the DNA TGTGCCAGCAGCCCCAGCGGGGGGGCGAGTGAGACCCAGTACTTC. Translation gives CASSPSGGASETQYF. This chain links TRBV9 with TRBJ2-5; TRBD2 matches at 10 bases. Germline loops: CDR1 SGDLS, CDR2 YYNGEE. This CDR3 comprises 15 residues. J was trimmed by 5 bases and V by 4 bases; bases with no gene match: 8.

The chain joins TRBV27 to TRBJ2-1; D is unclear. V dropped 0 bases and J dropped 10 bases, with 10 bases sitting between them. Germline V CDR1 and CDR2: MNHEY, SMNVEV (reference sequence). The CDR3 has 13 amino acids. The CDR3 DNA is TGTGCCAGCAGTTTATCTTTGCCCTGGGAGCAGTTCTTC. Translating gives CASSLSLPWEQFF.

This clone was found a few times. This sequence joins TRBV7-2 and TRBJ2-5; the D gene is possibly TRBD2 (6 bases). This CDR3 region has 15 residues. Germline CDR1 reads SGHTA; CDR2 reads FQGNSA. V gave up 2 bases and J gave up 1 base, with 11 bases separating them. CDR3 bases: TGTGCCAGCAGCTTAAGTTGGCGGGGCCAAGAGACCCAGTACTTC. Translation gives CASSLSWRGQETQYF.

The V call is TRBV10-1, the J call TRBJ2-1, with a possible D match to TRBD2 (7 bases). Trimming took 0 bases from V and 6 from J, leaving 15 bases between them. Germline V gives CDR1 WNHNN, CDR2 SYGVQD (reference sequence). The CDR3 is 16 amino acids. As DNA, the CDR3 is TGCGCCAGCAGTGAGTCTAGAGGGGGGGCTCTCAATGAGCAGTTCTTC. This encodes CASSESRGGALNEQFF.

The chain uses TRBV27 and TRBJ2-3; no definite D call. This CDR3 has 13 residues. The germline V gene encodes CDR1 MNHEY and CDR2 SMNVEV (reference sequence). The V gene lost 6 bases and the J gene lost 0 bases, with 7 bases spanning the gap. CDR3 sequence: CASRSVSTDTQYF. CDR3 bases: TGTGCCAGCAGATCGGTTAGCACAGATACGCAGTATTTT.

The chain is built from TRBV2 and TRBJ1-4; D is undetermined. V lost 0 bases, J lost 7 bases, and 15 bases lay in between. The CDR3 contains 16 residues. The germline V gene has CDR1 SNHLY and CDR2 FYNNEI. CDR3 protein: CASSEAYGPGGEKLFF. CDR3 nucleotides: TGTGCCAGCAGTGAAGCGTATGGACCTGGCGGTGAAAAACTGTTTTTT.